This TCR beta chain was captured by sequencing in a study of T cells after yellow fever vaccination. Study-wide results and caveats: Shared CD4/CD8 clonotypes were a small share, likely from convergent recombination.

A few counts support this clonotype. No antigen is known for it. The study made its TCR cDNA through 5'RACE template switching. That step introduced a universal primer site along with UMIs. TCRdb re-derived calls from the 5' RACE reads in MiXCR, one entry per CDR3 protein. The sample lists 95,000 to 150,000 distinct CDR3 sequences, around 15% seen once, with more than 40% in the top ten. The CDR3 is 13 residues long. V lost 7 bases, J lost 2 bases, and 10 bases lay in between. V is TRBV12-3 or TRBV12-4 and J is TRBJ2-3; possible D gene TRBD1, 5 bases. The starting material was CD8+ T cells sorted from PBMCs, obtained 5 days after the yellow fever booster vaccination. The receptor's source is a man aged 18-30 years who received the YFV17D yellow fever vaccine. The CDR3 sequence: CASNQGYTDTQYF. For the CDR3, the DNA is TGTGCCAGCAATCAGGGCTACACAGATACGCAGTATTTT.